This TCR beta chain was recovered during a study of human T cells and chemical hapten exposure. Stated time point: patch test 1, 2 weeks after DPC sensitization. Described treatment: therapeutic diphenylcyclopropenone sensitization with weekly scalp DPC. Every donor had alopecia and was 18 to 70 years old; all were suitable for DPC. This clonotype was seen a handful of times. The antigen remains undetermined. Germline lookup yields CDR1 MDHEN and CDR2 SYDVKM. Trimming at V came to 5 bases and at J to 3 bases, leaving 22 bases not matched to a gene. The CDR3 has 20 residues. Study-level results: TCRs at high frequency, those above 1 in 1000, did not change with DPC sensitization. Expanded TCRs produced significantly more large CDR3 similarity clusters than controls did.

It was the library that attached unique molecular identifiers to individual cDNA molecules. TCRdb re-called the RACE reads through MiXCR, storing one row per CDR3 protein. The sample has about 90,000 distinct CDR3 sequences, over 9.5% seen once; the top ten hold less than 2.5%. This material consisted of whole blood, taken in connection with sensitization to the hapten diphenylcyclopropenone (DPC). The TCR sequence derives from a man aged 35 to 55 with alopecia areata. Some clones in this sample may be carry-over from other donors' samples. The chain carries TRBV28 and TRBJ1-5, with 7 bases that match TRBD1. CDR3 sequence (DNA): TGTGCCAGCAGTCTCCCCGCCGGGACAGCCGTTCCATCTTTCAATCAGCCCCAGCATTTT. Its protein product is CASSLPAGTAVPSFNQPQHF.